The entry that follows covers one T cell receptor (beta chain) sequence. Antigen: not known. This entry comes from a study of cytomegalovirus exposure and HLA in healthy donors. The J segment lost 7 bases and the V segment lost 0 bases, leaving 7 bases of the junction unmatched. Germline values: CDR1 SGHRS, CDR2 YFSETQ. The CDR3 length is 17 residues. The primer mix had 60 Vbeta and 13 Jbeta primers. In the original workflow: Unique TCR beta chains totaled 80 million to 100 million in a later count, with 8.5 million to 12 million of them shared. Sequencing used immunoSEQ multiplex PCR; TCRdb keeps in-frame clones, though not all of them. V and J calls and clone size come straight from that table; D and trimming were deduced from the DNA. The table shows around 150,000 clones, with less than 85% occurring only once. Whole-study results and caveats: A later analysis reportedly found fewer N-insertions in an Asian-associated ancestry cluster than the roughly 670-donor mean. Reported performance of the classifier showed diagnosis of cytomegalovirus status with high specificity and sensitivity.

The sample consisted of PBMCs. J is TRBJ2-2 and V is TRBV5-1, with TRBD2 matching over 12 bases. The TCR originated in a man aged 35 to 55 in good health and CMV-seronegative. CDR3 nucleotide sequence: TGCGCCAGCAGCTTGGAGCCTAGCGGGGGGGCCGGCGGGGAGCTGTTTTTT. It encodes CASSLEPSGGAGGELFF.